This T cell receptor beta chain was observed in a study of T cells in Graves' hyperthyroidism and ophthalmopathy. Regarding the study as a whole: Clonotypes that were expanded in thyroid above 0.001 mostly appeared in blood too. Ophthalmopathy, as predicted by the model, came a median roughly 6.5 months after the prediction.

Any patient presenting with uncontrolled infection, other autoimmune disease, pregnancy or lactation was left out. The PBMCs had their origin in less than 13 ml of fresh peripheral blood. Germline V gene data show CDR1 as SGDLS and CDR2 as YYNGEE. CDR3 length: 14 residues. Deletions cut 0 bases from V and 3 bases from J, with 10 bases between. TCR beta CDR3 region amplification was performed from RNA transcripts. In the first-round RT-PCR of the TCR CDR3, the HTBI primer set was used. TCRdb redid the calling of the multiplex PCR reads with MiXCR, one entry per CDR3 protein. The sample has 500,000 to 750,000 distinct CDR3 sequences; 14% are singletons. This clonotype was observed a single time. The target antigen is unknown.

Input material: blood. The rearrangement uses TRBV9 and TRBJ2-7; a weak D match, TRBD2 (6 bases). This sequence was found in a woman in her late teens or twenties with Graves' ophthalmopathy. The CDR3 coding sequence is TGTGCCAGCAGCGTAGGTAGCGGAGTCTACGAGCAGTACTTC. As protein: CASSVGSGVYEQYF.